These 27 T cell receptor beta chains were all obtained from the same sample, sequenced in a study of technical replicates of blood from four donors. Sequenced by immunoSEQ multiplex PCR; TCRdb stores in-frame clones only, minus some. This sample has tens of thousands of clones, with nearly 99% found just once. Sequencing was carried out using T cells isolated from PBMCs. Receptor source: a human donor in good health.

The chain combines TRBV7-3 with TRBJ1-5; D remains ambiguous. Trimming left V 6 bases short and J 6 bases short, with 12 bases between. From germline, CDR1 is SGHTA and CDR2 FQGTGA. The CDR3 covers 13 residues. CDR3 nucleotides: TGTGCCAGCAGTTCCCGACGGGGTCAGCCCCAGCATTTT. Its translation: CASSSRRGQPQHF.

This chain connects TRBV2 to TRBJ2-5, with a tentative D call TRBD1 (5 bases). Deletions cut 10 bases from V and 3 bases from J, with 15 bases between. This CDR3 is built from 13 residues. Germline CDR1 SNHLY, CDR2 FYNNEI. The CDR3 is CATLRQFEETQYF. The DNA of the CDR3 is TGTGCCACCCTAAGACAGTTTGAAGAGACCCAGTACTTC.

The chain employs TRBV27 and TRBJ2-2; 7 bases map to TRBD1. In germline, CDR1 is MNHEY, CDR2 SMNVEV (reference sequence). Losses at the gene ends were 6 bases for V and 8 bases for J; bases not matched to a gene: 6. The CDR3 spans 13 residues. This chain's CDR3 is CASRTGIQGELFF. CDR3 coding DNA: TGTGCCAGCAGGACAGGGATTCAGGGGGAGCTGTTTTTT.

The chain carries TRBV6-1 and TRBJ2-1; 13 bases agree with TRBD2. V lost 3 bases, J lost 8 bases, and 4 bases stayed unmatched. The CDR3 runs to 15 residues. Germline V gene data show CDR1 as MNHNS and CDR2 as SASEGT. The CDR3 loop is CASSDPTSGRYEQFF. The CDR3 bases are TGTGCCAGCAGTGACCCGACTAGCGGGAGGTATGAGCAGTTCTTC.

The chain combines TRBV7-2 with TRBJ2-5; 10 nucleotides align to TRBD2. Germline values: CDR1 SGHTA, CDR2 FQGNSA. The V gene end was trimmed by 1 base and the J gene end by 5 bases; junction bases not matched to a gene: 4. This CDR3 contains 15 residues. CDR3 DNA: TGTGCCAGCAGCTTAGGAGCGGGAGGGCTGGAGACCCAGTACTTC. It yields the protein CASSLGAGGLETQYF. Complete variable domain (other parts from reference TRBV7-2 and TRBJ2-5): GAGVSQSPSNKVTEKGKDVELRCDPISGHTALYWYRQSLGQGLEFLIYFQGNSAPDKSGLPSDRFSAERTGGSVSTLTIQRTQQEDSAVYLCASSLGAGGLETQYFGPGTRLLVL.

The chain joins TRBV28 to TRBJ1-1; D ambiguous. Trimming pared 4 bases from V and 7 bases from J, leaving 4 bases between. This CDR3 comprises 10 residues. Germline values: CDR1 MDHEN, CDR2 SYDVKM. The CDR3 DNA sequence: TGTGCCAGCAGTTATATTGAAGCTTTCTTT. Protein product: CASSYIEAFF.

The CDR3 sequence is CASSLRTSGSAETQYF. In nucleotides, the CDR3 is TGCGCCAGCAGCCTACGGACTAGCGGGAGTGCAGAGACCCAGTACTTC. The chain employs TRBV4-1 and TRBJ2-5; 13 bases agree with TRBD2. This CDR3 region has 16 residues. Germline CDR1 MGHRA, CDR2 YSYEKL. The J segment lost 4 bases and the V segment lost 4 bases, leaving 6 bases of the junction unmatched.

The J gene is TRBJ2-7, the V gene TRBV5-8; TRBD2 matches 10 bases. The germline V gene has CDR1 SGHTS and CDR2 YDEGEE. V shed 2 bases and J 7 bases; nucleotides not matched to a gene: 9. This CDR3 has 15 amino acids. The CDR3 reads CASSFAWTSGQEQYF. The CDR3 DNA follows: TGTGCCAGCAGCTTTGCTTGGACTAGCGGCCAGGAGCAGTACTTC. The full variable domain, rest sourced from reference TRBV5-8 and TRBJ2-7, is EAGVTQSPTHLIKTRGQQATLRCSPISGHTSVYWYQQALGLGLQFLLWYDEGEERNRGNFPPRFSGRQFPNYSSELNVNALELEDSALYLCASSFAWTSGQEQYFGPGTRLTVT.

V and J are TRBV9 and TRBJ2-7; D gene unclear. CDR3 length equals 14 residues. The V gene's germline CDR1 is SGDLS and CDR2 YYNGEE. With 0 bases removed from V and 3 bases from J, the gap between germline ends came to 10 bases. CDR3 sequence (DNA): TGTGCCAGCAGCGTAGGAATTACAGACTACGAGCAGTACTTC. Protein product: CASSVGITDYEQYF.

The rearrangement uses TRBV6-5 and TRBJ2-5, with D perhaps matching TRBD2 (6 bases). The CDR3 spans 14 residues. Per the germline V gene, CDR1 is MNHEY and CDR2 is SVGAGI. Trimming cost V 3 bases and J 4 bases, with 12 bases left between them. Here the CDR3 reads CASSYFVGGETQYF. CDR3 bases: TGTGCCAGCAGTTATTTTGTGGGAGGAGAGACCCAGTACTTC.

The V and J genes are TRBV5-1 and TRBJ2-1; D is ambiguous. The CDR3 is 12 residues long. The V end was cut by 0 bases, the J end by 5 bases, with 3 bases between. The germline CDR1 and CDR2 sequences are SGHRS and YFSETQ. CDR3 coding DNA: TGCGCCAGCAGCTTGGTCGACAATGAGCAGTTCTTC. This codes for CASSLVDNEQFF. Using reference TRBV5-1 and TRBJ2-1 for the parts outside the CDR3, the full variable domain is KAGVTQTPRYLIKTRGQQVTLSCSPISGHRSVSWYQQTPGQGLQFLFEYFSETQRNKGNFPGRFSGRQFSNSRSEMNVSTLELGDSALYLCASSLVDNEQFFGPGTRLTVL.

The chain joins TRBV15 to TRBJ2-3; 7 bases agree with TRBD2. The V and J ends lost 3 bases and 5 bases, in that order; junction bases with no gene match: 14. Germline V gene data show CDR1 as LNHNV and CDR2 as YYDKDF (reference sequence). The CDR3 runs to 17 residues. The CDR3: CATSRGLGSGYKDTQYF. The CDR3, as DNA: TGTGCCACCAGCAGGGGGTTAGGTAGCGGGTATAAAGATACGCAGTATTTT.

The V and J genes are TRBV4-1 and TRBJ2-7, with 11 bases identical to TRBD2. CDR3 length equals 15 residues. Germline V CDR1 and CDR2: MGHRA, YSYEKL. J was trimmed by 3 bases and V by 4 bases; bases with no gene match: 5. The CDR3 reads CASSPRTSGLYEQYF. CDR3 nucleotides: TGCGCCAGCAGCCCCCGGACTAGCGGGCTCTACGAGCAGTACTTC.

This chain joins TRBV25-1 and TRBJ2-5, with 7 bases identical to TRBD1. CDR1 is MGHDK and CDR2 is SYGVNS in the germline V gene. This CDR3 region has 13 residues. J gave up 2 bases and V 10 bases, and 7 bases lay outside the gene matches. The CDR3 DNA is TGTGCCACCGACTTGGGACAGCAAGAGACCCAGTACTTC. Its translation: CATDLGQQETQYF.

This chain connects TRBV6-5 to TRBJ1-4, with D perhaps matching TRBD1 (6 bases). CDR3 size: 13 residues. Germline V gene sequence: CDR1 MNHEY, CDR2 SVGAGI. The V end lost 6 bases, the J end lost 8 bases, and 13 bases lay between the germline ends. The CDR3: CASRGPGGEKLFF. The CDR3 DNA reads TGTGCCAGCAGAGGGCCGGGGGGCGAAAAACTGTTTTTT.

The genes are TRBV4-3 and TRBJ2-2; 9 bases match TRBD1. The CDR3 has 17 amino acids. V lost 2 bases and J lost 6; bases outside the gene matches: 10. Germline assignment: CDR1 LGHNA and CDR2 YSLEER. DNA for the CDR3: TGCGCCAGCAGCCAATTTCTGGACAGGGGAAAACCCGGGGAGCTGTTTTTT. It yields the protein CASSQFLDRGKPGELFF.

The chain carries TRBV30 and TRBJ2-7, with no clear D. Looked up from germline, CDR1 is GTSNPN and CDR2 is SVGIG (reference sequence). The CDR3 runs to 14 residues. Deletions cut 4 bases from V and 6 bases from J, with 19 bases between. This CDR3 is CAWIPAAGIAEQYF. The CDR3 bases are TGTGCCTGGATTCCCGCGGCCGGCATAGCCGAGCAGTACTTC.

Comments on this clone: Other DNA sequences within the sample encode an identical CDR3. This chain uses TRBV27 with TRBJ2-7; no clear D. Per the germline V gene, CDR1 is MNHEY and CDR2 is SMNVEV (reference sequence). The CDR3 totals 13 residues. V lost 3 bases and J 1 base, leaving 7 bases between the germline ends. The CDR3 bases are TGTGCCAGCAGTTTGGGCAGGTCCTACGAGCAGTACTTC. This sequence encodes CASSLGRSYEQYF.

The chain joins TRBV29-1 to TRBJ2-3; TRBD1 agrees at 10 bases. CDR1 is SQVTM, CDR2 ANQGSEA, per germline. J lost 4 bases, V lost 6 bases, and 4 bases had no gene match. The CDR3 spans 13 residues. The CDR3 is CSVAGTGADTQYF. CDR3 nucleotide sequence: TGCAGCGTGGCCGGGACAGGGGCAGATACGCAGTATTTT.

The chain has TRBV9 and TRBJ2-1, with TRBD2 as a possible D gene (6 bases). Germline CDR1 reads SGDLS; CDR2 reads YYNGEE. Trimming shortened V by 3 bases and J by 7 bases, and 17 bases separated the two germline ends. The length of the CDR3 is 15 residues. The chain's CDR3 is CASSGWGGIINEQFF. The CDR3, as DNA: TGTGCCAGCAGCGGGTGGGGCGGGATAATAAATGAGCAGTTCTTC.

V and J are TRBV7-9 and TRBJ2-1; D may be TRBD2 (5 bases). Germline-derived CDR1 and CDR2 are SEHNR and FQNEAQ (reference sequence). This CDR3 contains 13 residues. V was clipped by 4 bases and J by 6 bases, with 10 bases between them. The CDR3 loop reads CASSYQDFNEQFF. The DNA of the CDR3 is TGTGCCAGCAGCTACCAGGACTTCAATGAGCAGTTCTTC.

The chain couples TRBV5-1 to TRBJ2-7; D might be TRBD2 (6 bases). This CDR3 has 17 residues. The V gene's germline CDR1 is SGHRS and CDR2 YFSETQ. Trimming removed 4 bases at V and 0 bases at J, with 20 bases between. CDR3 bases: TGCGCCAGCAGCGCGGCCTCCGGGACCGGGAGCTCCTACGAGCAGTACTTC. Protein sequence: CASSAASGTGSSYEQYF.

V and J are TRBV7-3 and TRBJ1-1, with D unclear. CDR3 length: 15 residues. Germline V gene sequence: CDR1 SGHTA, CDR2 FQGTGA. V lost 2 bases to trimming and J lost 1 base, with 11 bases between them. The CDR3 coding sequence is TGTGCCAGCAGCTTAGGTGGTTCACAGAACACTGAAGCTTTCTTT. It encodes CASSLGGSQNTEAFF.

V usage is TRBV4-1 and J usage is TRBJ1-2; tentatively, D is TRBD1 (5 bases). V was shortened by 2 bases and J by 5 bases, with 15 bases between the two germline ends. CDR1 is MGHRA, CDR2 YSYEKL, per germline. The CDR3 runs to 15 residues. The CDR3 here is CASSQRKGPTYGYTF. For the CDR3, the DNA is TGCGCCAGCAGCCAACGGAAGGGGCCTACTTATGGCTACACCTTC.

V and J are TRBV20-1 and TRBJ2-1; the D gene is possibly TRBD2 (6 bases). V shed 3 bases and J shed 10 bases, with 7 bases lying between them. Per germline, CDR1 DFQATT and CDR2 SNEGSKA (reference sequence). The CDR3 runs 10 residues. CDR3 in amino acids: CSARRGEQFF. CDR3 in DNA: TGCAGTGCTAGGCGGGGAGAGCAGTTCTTC.

J is TRBJ2-7 and V is TRBV30, with 12 bases matching TRBD2. V lost 7 bases, J lost 3 bases, and 7 bases stayed unmatched. The CDR3 runs 14 residues. Germline assignment: CDR1 GTSNPN and CDR2 SVGIG (reference sequence). CDR3 nucleotides: TGTGCCTCACGGACTAGCGGGACCATCTACGAGCAGTACTTC. This encodes CASRTSGTIYEQYF.

This sequence joins TRBV29-1 and TRBJ2-7, with D maybe TRBD2 (5 bases). CDR1 is SQVTM, CDR2 ANQGSEA, per germline. The CDR3 is 11 residues long. V lost 2 bases, J lost 6 bases, and 8 bases lay in between. Here the CDR3 reads CSVETEGEQYF. The CDR3 bases are TGCAGCGTTGAAACTGAGGGCGAGCAGTACTTC.